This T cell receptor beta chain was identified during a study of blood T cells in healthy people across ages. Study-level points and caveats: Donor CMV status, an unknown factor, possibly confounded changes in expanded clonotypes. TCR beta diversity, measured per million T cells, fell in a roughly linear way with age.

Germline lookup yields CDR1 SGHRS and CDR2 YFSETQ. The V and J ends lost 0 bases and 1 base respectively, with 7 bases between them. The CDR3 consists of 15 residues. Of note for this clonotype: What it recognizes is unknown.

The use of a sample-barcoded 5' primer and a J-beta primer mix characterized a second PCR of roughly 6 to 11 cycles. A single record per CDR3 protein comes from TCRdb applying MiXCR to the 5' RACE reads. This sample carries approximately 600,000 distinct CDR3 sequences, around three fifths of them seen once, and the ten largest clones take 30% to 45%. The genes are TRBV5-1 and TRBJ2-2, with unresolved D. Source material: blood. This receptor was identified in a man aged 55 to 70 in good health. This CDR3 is CASSLELMNTGELFF. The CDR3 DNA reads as TGCGCCAGCAGCTTGGAGTTGATGAACACCGGGGAGCTGTTTTTT.